Presented here are 27 T cell receptor beta chains from one specimen sequenced in a study of shared clonotypes between healthy human individuals. The data were produced by immunoSEQ multiplex PCR, yet TCRdb's version contains in-frame clones alone and is incomplete. The table records about 2.4 million clones, 93% of them present only once. The sequenced sample consisted of naive CD4+ T cells from PBMCs. Noted subset: CD45RA+ positively selected. The receptors were gathered from a young man in good health. Some clones in this sample may be carry-over from other donors' samples.

About this clone: The sample has other DNA sequences that encode this CDR3 too. The rearrangement links TRBV28 to TRBJ1-2; possibly TRBD1 for D (6 bases). V was trimmed by 8 bases and J by 2 bases, leaving 9 bases between them. This CDR3 contains 12 residues. Germline-derived CDR1 and CDR2 are MDHEN and SYDVKM. CDR3 sequence (DNA): TGTGCCAGCGGGGGGGGCAACTATGGCTACACCTTC. Amino acids: CASGGGNYGYTF.

The genes are TRBV9 and TRBJ2-5; TRBD2 matches at 9 bases. The junction had 5 bases not matched to a gene; V was cut back by 3 bases and J by 5 bases. There are 14 residues in the CDR3. Germline loops: CDR1 SGDLS, CDR2 YYNGEE. CDR3 loop: CASSGRTSVETQYF. The CDR3 coding sequence is TGTGCCAGCAGCGGCAGGACTAGCGTGGAGACCCAGTACTTC.

With respect to this clone: Compared with germline, one end of the junction differs, possibly owing to a read error. V gene TRBV10-3 combines with J gene TRBJ2-7; possible D gene TRBD1, 5 bases. This CDR3 has 11 residues. In germline, CDR1 is ENHRY, CDR2 SYGVKD. The DNA of the CDR3 is TGTGCCATCAGTGAGAAGGGGATACACAACTTC. Its translation: CAISEKGIHNF.

This rearrangement joins TRBV6-4 to TRBJ2-4; weak D call: TRBD2 (6 bases). Trimming took off 3 bases at V and 0 bases at J, with 12 bases between the two ends. This CDR3 spans 16 amino acids. CDR1 is MRHNA and CDR2 is SNTAGT in the germline V gene. The CDR3: CASSEYSGGAKNIQYF. The DNA for the CDR3 is TGTGCCAGCAGTGAATATAGCGGTGGAGCCAAAAACATTCAGTACTTC.

The V call is TRBV28, the J call TRBJ2-2; D gene uncertain. The V gene lost 1 base and the J gene lost 3 bases, with 12 bases spanning the gap. The germline gives CDR1 MDHEN, CDR2 SYDVKM. The CDR3 has 16 amino acids. The CDR3 reads CASSLSKGFHTGELFF. CDR3 sequence (DNA): TGTGCCAGCAGTTTATCTAAGGGTTTCCACACCGGGGAGCTGTTTTTT.

This clone came up once. V is TRBV18 and J is TRBJ2-7, with D tentatively TRBD1 (6 bases). Germline lookup yields CDR1 KGHSH and CDR2 LQKENI. V was clipped by 6 bases and J by 2 bases, with 11 bases between them. The CDR3 totals 13 residues. CDR3 residues: CASSRTVTYEQYF. The DNA of the CDR3 is TGTGCCAGCTCTCGGACAGTTACCTACGAGCAGTACTTC.

A note on this clone: Other DNA sequences in this sample translate to the same CDR3. The V call is TRBV5-1, the J call TRBJ1-1; D remains ambiguous. The CDR3 runs to 14 residues. V gave up 5 bases and J gave up 0 bases, with 11 bases separating them. Germline CDR1 and CDR2: SGHRS and YFSETQ. The CDR3 here is CASSRDGLNTEAFF. The CDR3 region has the DNA TGCGCCAGCAGTCGTGACGGTTTGAACACTGAAGCTTTCTTT.

J is TRBJ2-7 and V is TRBV29-1; no clear D. This CDR3 region has 13 residues. V lost 4 bases and J 0 bases, leaving 10 bases between the germline ends. Germline values: CDR1 SQVTM, CDR2 ANQGSEA. The CDR3 DNA reads as TGCAGCGTTGTCCCCTCCAGCTCCTACGAGCAGTACTTC. Its translation is CSVVPSSSYEQYF.

DNA for the CDR3: TGTGCCTGGATTCGAGGGCCCTACTACGAGCAGTACTTC. This encodes CAWIRGPYYEQYF. The J gene is TRBJ2-5, the V gene TRBV30; TRBD2 is a possible D gene (5 bases). Matching the DNA end better, TRBJ2-7 makes the J call doubtful. The CDR3 totals 13 residues. Germline CDR1 GTSNPN, CDR2 SVGIG (reference sequence).

V and J are TRBV5-1 and TRBJ2-2; 10 bases map to TRBD1. The CDR3 consists of 17 residues. Germline lookup yields CDR1 SGHRS and CDR2 YFSETQ. The ends lost 2 bases at V and 5 bases at J; junction bases unmatched: 9. The CDR3 spells CASSFLMTGGLTGELFF. Written as DNA, the CDR3 is TGCGCCAGCAGCTTTCTAATGACAGGGGGCTTGACCGGGGAGCTGTTTTTT.

This chain connects TRBV7-3 to TRBJ2-5; D unclear. Germline lookup yields CDR1 SGHTA and CDR2 FQGTGA. Trimming removed 2 bases from V and 4 bases from J, with 11 bases in between. The CDR3 loop spans 14 amino acids. CDR3: CASSLGPGIETQYF. CDR3 nucleotide sequence: TGTGCCAGCAGCTTAGGGCCTGGAATAGAGACCCAGTACTTC.

For this clone: This CDR3 is also generated by other DNA sequences in the sample. This chain joins TRBV30 and TRBJ2-3, with 11 bases matching TRBD2. This CDR3 is built from 15 residues. The V and J ends lost 3 bases and 1 base, in that order; junction bases with no gene match: 3. Germline V lookup: CDR1 GTSNPN, CDR2 SVGIG (reference sequence). Written as DNA, the CDR3 is TGTGCCTGGAGCCCGGGACTAGCGGGCACAGATACGCAGTATTTT. Protein: CAWSPGLAGTDTQYF.

The chain combines TRBV28 with TRBJ1-5; D is unclear. With 8 bases removed from V and 0 bases from J, the gap between germline ends came to 11 bases. This CDR3 is 14 amino acids long. Germline assignment: CDR1 MDHEN and CDR2 SYDVKM. The CDR3 nucleotides read TGTGCCAGCGGTCCCGGGGATAGCAATCAGCCCCAGCATTTT. Translating it yields CASGPGDSNQPQHF. Full variable domain (outside the CDR3, taken from reference TRBV28 and TRBJ1-5): DVKVTQSSRYLVKRTGEKVFLECVQDMDHENMFWYRQDPGLGLRLIYFSYDVKMKEKGDIPEGYSVSREKKERFSLILESASTNQTSMYLCASGPGDSNQPQHFGDGTRLSIL.

The V and J genes are TRBV23-1 and TRBJ2-7, with D perhaps being TRBD1 or TRBD2 (5 bases each). Being an ORF, TRBV23-1 has a function that is uncertain. The CDR3 consists of 18 residues. V lost 7 bases and J lost 3, with 28 bases in between. This CDR3 reads CASTSLAPPLQADYEQYF. The CDR3 coding sequence is TGCGCCAGCACCAGCCTAGCCCCCCCGCTACAGGCGGACTACGAGCAGTACTTC.

This clone was observed a single time. This sequence joins TRBV19 and TRBJ2-3, with 7 bases that match TRBD1. Germline V gives CDR1 LNHDA, CDR2 SQIVND (reference sequence). The J segment lost 5 bases and the V segment lost 5 bases, leaving 10 bases of the junction unmatched. This CDR3 is built from 15 residues. CDR3 sequence reads: CASSSTGARLDTQYF. CDR3 coding DNA: TGTGCCAGTAGTTCAACAGGGGCCCGCTTAGATACGCAGTATTTT.

The chain couples TRBV5-4 to TRBJ1-6; 9 bases line up with TRBD1. This CDR3 is 15 amino acids long. Germline V gene lookup returns CDR1 SGHNT and CDR2 YYREEE (reference sequence). V lost 4 bases to trimming and J lost 5 bases; unmatched junction nucleotides: 4. CDR3 coding DNA: TGTGCCAGCAGCATACAGGGGGCGCATAATTCACCCCTCCACTTT. Protein: CASSIQGAHNSPLHF.

J is TRBJ2-7 and V is TRBV5-1, with D unresolved. Germline lookup yields CDR1 SGHRS and CDR2 YFSETQ. The V end lost 0 bases, the J end lost 1 base, and 8 bases lay between the germline ends. The CDR3 loop spans 14 amino acids. As DNA, the CDR3 is TGCGCCAGCAGCTTGGTAGGGATATCCTACGAGCAGTACTTC. Translated, it gives CASSLVGISYEQYF.

The chain has TRBV5-4 and TRBJ2-7; D may be TRBD2 (6 bases). The CDR3 contains 16 residues. Trimming removed 2 bases at V and 2 bases at J, with 17 bases between. Germline assignment: CDR1 SGHNT and CDR2 YYREEE (reference sequence). The CDR3: CASSLRASGPPYEQYF. CDR3 DNA sequence: TGTGCCAGCAGCTTACGGGCGAGCGGGCCGCCCTACGAGCAGTACTTC.

The rearrangement joins TRBV28 to TRBJ2-3, with 7 bases lining up with TRBD2. The CDR3 sequence is 17 residues long. The V gene end was trimmed by 2 bases and the J gene end by 0 bases; junction bases not matched to a gene: 8. Germline V CDR1 and CDR2: MDHEN, SYDVKM. The CDR3 sequence: CASSLLELATSTDTQYF. The CDR3 DNA reads as TGTGCCAGCAGTTTACTTGAACTAGCGACTAGCACAGATACGCAGTATTTT. Filled out from reference TRBV28 and TRBJ2-3, the complete variable domain reads DVKVTQSSRYLVKRTGEKVFLECVQDMDHENMFWYRQDPGLGLRLIYFSYDVKMKEKGDIPEGYSVSREKKERFSLILESASTNQTSMYLCASSLLELATSTDTQYFGPGTRLTVL.

The chain joins TRBV27 to TRBJ2-7; D may be TRBD1 (6 bases). Per germline, CDR1 MNHEY and CDR2 SMNVEV (reference sequence). This CDR3 has 17 amino acids. V shed 1 base and J shed 6 bases, with 22 bases lying between them. CDR3 nucleotide sequence: TGTGCCAGCAGTTTATTGTCGTTAAGACAGGAAGGTGGCGAGCAGTACTTC. Translation gives CASSLLSLRQEGGEQYF.

This clone was counted once. The chain links TRBV28 to TRBJ2-7; 12 bases match TRBD2. V was pared by 5 bases and J by 0 bases, with 17 bases of the junction left unmatched. The CDR3 totals 20 residues. The germline V gene encodes CDR1 MDHEN and CDR2 SYDVKM. CDR3: CASSGPPGLAGFISSYEQYF. The DNA for the CDR3 is TGTGCCAGCAGTGGACCCCCGGGACTAGCGGGTTTCATCAGCTCCTACGAGCAGTACTTC.

Turning to this clone: The same CDR3 also results from other DNA sequences found in this sample. The V and J genes are TRBV27 and TRBJ2-5, with D perhaps assigned TRBD1 or TRBD2 (5 bases each). The CDR3 contains 14 residues. CDR1 is MNHEY and CDR2 is SMNVEV in the germline V gene (reference sequence). Between the trimmed V and J ends, which lost 2 bases and 5 bases, there was a span of 12 bases. CDR3 nucleotide sequence: TGTGCCAGCAGTTTAGGGGGTTCAAGGGAGACCCAGTACTTC. It yields the protein CASSLGGSRETQYF.

CDR3 DNA sequence: TGTGCCAGCAGCTTAGGGACAGGGTTGAGGGAGGGATACAATGAGCAGTTCTTC. Its protein product is CASSLGTGLREGYNEQFF. V and J are TRBV7-3 and TRBJ2-1, with 9 nucleotides matching TRBD1. The V gene end was trimmed by 2 bases and the J gene end by 4 bases; junction bases not matched to a gene: 12. The CDR3 spans 18 residues. CDR1 SGHTA and CDR2 FQGTGA come from the germline V gene.

This CDR3 reads CASTNTGGTSDYEQYF. The CDR3 DNA reads as TGTGCCAGCACCAACACGGGAGGGACTAGCGACTACGAGCAGTACTTC. This rearrangement joins TRBV6-6 to TRBJ2-7; 10 nucleotides agree with TRBD2. Germline V lookup: CDR1 MNHNY, CDR2 SVGAGI (reference sequence). Losses at the gene ends were 7 bases for V and 3 bases for J; bases not matched to a gene: 12. The CDR3 covers 16 residues.

This clone was seen a single time. This sample includes further DNA sequences coding for the same CDR3. The chain links TRBV7-2 to TRBJ2-1; possible D gene TRBD2, 5 bases. The V end was cut by 3 bases, the J end by 1 base, with 10 bases between. The germline V gene has CDR1 SGHTA and CDR2 FQGNSA. CDR3 size: 15 residues. The CDR3 here is CASSFGGSSYNEQFF. The CDR3 coding sequence is TGTGCCAGCAGCTTTGGTGGGAGTTCCTACAATGAGCAGTTCTTC.

V is TRBV10-3 and J is TRBJ1-3; the D gene is possibly TRBD1 (5 bases). CDR3 size: 12 residues. CDR1 is ENHRY and CDR2 is SYGVKD in the germline V gene. Between the trimmed V and J ends, which lost 9 bases and 3 bases, there was a span of 9 bases. CDR3 bases: TGTGCCATAAGGGACGGTGGAAACACCATATATTTT. This sequence encodes CAIRDGGNTIYF.

The chain couples TRBV28 to TRBJ2-5; D gene unclear. V dropped 2 bases and J dropped 5 bases, with 3 bases sitting between them. The CDR3 is 11 residues long. Germline loops: CDR1 MDHEN, CDR2 SYDVKM. The CDR3 sequence is CASSLHETQYF. CDR3 nucleotide sequence: TGTGCCAGCAGTTTACACGAGACCCAGTACTTC.